These T cell receptor beta chains were read from a single sample in a study of cytomegalovirus exposure and HLA in healthy donors. Clones were read by immunoSEQ multiplex PCR, and TCRdb kept only the in-frame ones, dropping some. The data show about 150,000 clones, around 72% seen once. Source material: PBMCs. These TCRs come from a man aged 40-49 years in good health and CMV-seronegative. Each CDR3 is given without its conserved first and last residue.

cdr3_aa j_call v_call
ASSLSTPPRPIEAF TRBJ1-1 TRBV27
ASSPHAGEEQY TRBJ2-5 TRBV18
ASSERGSVGYGYT TRBJ1-2 TRBV19
ASSHTRTEYNEQF TRBJ2-1 TRBV7-8
ASSGGAGGANVLT TRBJ2-6 TRBV6-5
ASSTDGRGYGYT TRBJ1-2 TRBV19
ASSLGRQGDEQY TRBJ2-7 TRBV7-7
ASSLNGVAKSSYNSPLH TRBJ1-6 TRBV5-1
ASSLGSLNRYTDTQY TRBJ2-3 TRBV5-1
ASSRSGTGGEKLF TRBJ1-4 TRBV7-2
ATHTSGLAGGSGANVLT TRBJ2-6 TRBV10-3
ASSLGLGGARTFGYT TRBJ1-2 TRBV13
ASSQGQRETQY TRBJ2-5 TRBV4-1
ASSVTGASGYEQY TRBJ2-7 TRBV5-1
ASSIIGTAVEAF TRBJ1-1 TRBV19
ASSRDREENTEAF TRBJ1-1 TRBV6-5
ASSDDSGGSPYEQY TRBJ2-7 TRBV2
ASSPRAGRAYEQY TRBJ2-7 TRBV18
ASSEGEDTEAF TRBJ1-1 TRBV10-2
ASSPGEGDEQF TRBJ2-1 TRBV7-3
ASIRGAGNTEAF TRBJ1-1 TRBV2
ASSVGAGGGAFTDTQY TRBJ2-3 TRBV4-1
ASSPPENRGRTEAF TRBJ1-1 TRBV18
ASSSRGPSYNEQF TRBJ2-1 TRBV6-6
ASSYSRDTEAF TRBJ1-1 TRBV6-5
ASSTGEKLF TRBJ1-4 TRBV2
ASSVNRDRQNTIY TRBJ1-3 TRBV6-1
ASSVEANFEAF TRBJ1-1 TRBV2
ASSIGGRRGEKLF TRBJ1-4 TRBV19
ASSHRAGTENQPQH TRBJ1-5 TRBV23-1
ASSRGGRGLYEQY TRBJ2-7 TRBV19
ASSSGTSGTDTQY TRBJ2-3 TRBV5-1
ASSKYAGTGGYYEQY TRBJ2-7 TRBV19
ASSPPQGFNWDTQY TRBJ2-3 TRBV18
ASSRLLGPYNEQF TRBJ2-1 TRBV6-6
ASSPGGSNQPQH TRBJ1-5 TRBV5-1
ATSRSGGDGASKY TRBJ2-7 TRBV15
AISLLAGEGNEQF TRBJ2-1 TRBV10-3
ASSLVETSGTQY TRBJ2-5 TRBV7-8
ASSYSAGGPETQY TRBJ2-5 TRBV6-6
ASSQGDRGANTEAF TRBJ1-1 TRBV4-1
ASTPQREYQPQH TRBJ1-5 TRBV19
ASSMGQGPQPQH TRBJ1-5 TRBV19
ASSYLESGGANEQY TRBJ2-7 TRBV6-5
ASSYRVRAYEQY TRBJ2-7 TRBV4-1
SSSGGAQY TRBJ2-7 TRBV7-9
ASSPLTSGLPYNEQF TRBJ2-1 TRBV18
ASSQEESGGRETQY TRBJ2-5 TRBV4-2
ASSSQGTYNEQF TRBJ2-1 TRBV27
ASSHQDRGGHTQY TRBJ2-3 TRBV28
ASSHTELADTGELF TRBJ2-2 TRBV5-6
ATSRSTSGRYTDTQY TRBJ2-3 TRBV15